This T cell receptor (beta chain) was retrieved from a study of cytomegalovirus exposure and HLA in healthy donors. The PCR used 60 Vbeta and 13 Jbeta primers. Generated by immunoSEQ multiplex PCR, the TCRdb table keeps only in-frame clones and is missing some. Of some 170,000 clones in the sample, roughly 76% were seen once. Concerning this clone: Its antigen is unidentified.

Study conclusions and caveats: Associated with cytomegalovirus, according to the listing, were around 160 TCR beta chains. Information on immune exposure was restricted to one variable (CMV serostatus). Analysis performed later found 15,000 or so TCR beta sequences associated with HLA alleles at 0.05 false discovery rate.

Per the germline V gene, CDR1 is SEHNR and CDR2 is FQNEAQ (reference sequence). V was clipped by 3 bases and J by 7 bases; unmatched bases: 8. The CDR3 is made up of 14 amino acids. The chain carries TRBV7-9 and TRBJ2-7, with TRBD2 matching over 8 bases. Sequencing was performed on PBMCs. The receptor's source is a woman in her late teens or twenties in good health and CMV-seropositive. CDR3 nucleotides: TGTGCCAGCAGCTTCCGGGGGGGTTTTACGGAGCAGTACTTC. It encodes CASSFRGGFTEQYF.